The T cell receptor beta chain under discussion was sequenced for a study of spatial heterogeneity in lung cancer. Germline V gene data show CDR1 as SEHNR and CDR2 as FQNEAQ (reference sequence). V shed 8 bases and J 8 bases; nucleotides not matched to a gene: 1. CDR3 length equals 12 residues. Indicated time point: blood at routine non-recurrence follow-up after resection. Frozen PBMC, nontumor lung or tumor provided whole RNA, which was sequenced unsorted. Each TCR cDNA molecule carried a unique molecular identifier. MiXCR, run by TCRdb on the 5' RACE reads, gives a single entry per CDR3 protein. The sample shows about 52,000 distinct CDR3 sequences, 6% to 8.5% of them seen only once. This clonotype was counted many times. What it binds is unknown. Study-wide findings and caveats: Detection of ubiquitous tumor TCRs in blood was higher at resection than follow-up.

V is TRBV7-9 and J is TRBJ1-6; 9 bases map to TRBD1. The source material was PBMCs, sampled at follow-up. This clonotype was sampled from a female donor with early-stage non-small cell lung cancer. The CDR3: CASRDRDSPLHF. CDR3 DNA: TGTGCCAGCCGGGACAGGGATTCACCCCTCCACTTT.